In this sample, the clone carrying this TCR beta chain turned up once. Its specificity is not known. The entry originates in a study of T cell responses to AZD1222 COVID-19 vaccine. Overall study results and limits: Spike-spanning, vaccine-associated CD4 TCRs were dominant at 160-218 and 743-854. Most donors were white British and more were female, and clonal diversity was possibly underestimated. Two AZD1222 doses significantly raised spike-specific TCR breadth and depth over controls.

This table comes from immunoSEQ multiplex PCR, and its TCRdb copy is limited to in-frame clones, with some not included. Of roughly 110,000 clones listed, around nine tenths were seen once; the top ten hold about 12%. V lost 9 bases to trimming and J lost 0 bases, with 9 bases between them. In germline, CDR1 is MDHEN, CDR2 SYDVKM. CDR3 size: 12 residues. Sequencing was performed on peripheral blood, taken on day 0 of AZD1222 vaccination. The receptor was isolated from an adult in good health. The rearrangement uses TRBV28 and TRBJ2-7; D possibly corresponds to TRBD1 (6 bases). CDR3 region: CASRTVSYEQYF. In DNA form, the CDR3 reads TGTGCCAGTCGGACAGTCTCCTACGAGCAGTACTTC.